The rows below give T cell receptor beta chains drawn from one sample of a study of blood T cells in healthy people across ages. TCRdb redid the calling of the 5' RACE reads with MiXCR, one entry per CDR3 protein. The profile covers approximately 880,000 distinct CDR3 sequences, with 40% to 60% appearing a single time and roughly 13% taken by the ten largest. Source material: blood. These receptors came from a man aged 30-40 years in good health. Each CDR3 is given with its conserved first and last residue. A D gene is named only where the DNA matches it firmly. The listing skips clone size in some rows; elsewhere it reads once, few, many or a size class.

TRBV6-2/TRBV6-3,TRBD2,TRBJ2-1,few,CASRELAGEVNEQFF,TGTGCCAGCAGGGAACTAGCGGGGGAAGTCAATGAGCAGTTCTTC
TRBV11-1,NA,TRBJ2-3,NA,CASSSGSPGPDTQYF,TGTGCCAGCAGCAGCGGATCCCCGGGGCCAGATACGCAGTATTTT
TRBV6-5,NA,TRBJ1-1,few,CACRAGLNTEAFF,TGTGCCTGCAGGGCAGGCTTGAACACTGAAGCTTTCTTT
TRBV6-2/TRBV6-3,TRBD1,TRBJ2-7,few,CASSYRQGVYEQYF,TGTGCCAGCAGTTACAGGCAGGGGGTCTACGAGCAGTACTTC
TRBV12-3/TRBV12-4,TRBD2,TRBJ2-4,NA,CASSVAGGGNIQYF,TGTGCCAGCAGTGTAGCGGGGGGTGGAAACATTCAGTACTTC
TRBV28,NA,TRBJ2-5,NA,CAGTRGGGGAETQYF,TGTGCCGGCACCCGAGGCGGCGGGGGCGCAGAGACCCAGTACTTC
TRBV27,NA,TRBJ1-5,NA,CASRSVGGGNQPQHF,TGTGCCAGCAGATCAGTTGGAGGCGGCAATCAGCCCCAGCATTTT
TRBV10-3,NA,TRBJ1-1,NA,CATQLGVNTEAFF,TGTGCCACCCAGCTCGGGGTGAACACTGAAGCTTTCTTT
TRBV20-1,TRBD2,TRBJ2-1,NA,CSAMGLAGHNEQFF,TGCAGTGCTATGGGACTAGCGGGCCACAATGAGCAGTTCTTC
TRBV27,TRBD1,TRBJ2-3,NA,CASSFYRGQGDTQYF,TGTGCCAGCAGTTTCTACAGGGGGCAAGGAGATACGCAGTATTTT
TRBV15,NA,TRBJ1-5,few,CATRQINQPQHF,TGTGCCACCAGGCAGATCAATCAGCCCCAGCATTTT
TRBV5-6,NA,TRBJ2-1,NA,CASRPMFPGEQFF,TGTGCCAGCAGGCCAATGTTTCCGGGCGAGCAGTTCTTC
TRBV20-1,TRBD1,TRBJ2-7,few,CSADREAYEQYF,TGCAGTGCGGACAGGGAGGCGTACGAGCAGTACTTC
TRBV2,NA,TRBJ2-6,few,CASSPLRSGANVLTF,TGTGCCAGCAGTCCGTTACGCTCTGGGGCCAACGTCCTGACTTTC
TRBV25-1,TRBD1,TRBJ1-6,NA,CASSESGQYNSPLHF,TGTGCCAGCAGTGAATCGGGACAGTATAATTCACCCCTCCACTTT
TRBV20-1,TRBD1,TRBJ1-4,NA,CSARADRAEKLFF,TGCAGTGCTAGAGCCGACAGGGCGGAAAAACTGTTTTTT
TRBV9,NA,TRBJ2-5,once,CASSVDAGAGETQYF,TGTGCCAGCAGCGTAGACGCAGGGGCCGGTGAGACCCAGTACTTC
TRBV29-1,TRBD1,TRBJ2-7,NA,CSVGRQGAAYEQYF,TGCAGCGTTGGGAGACAGGGGGCGGCCTACGAGCAGTACTTC
TRBV20-1,TRBD2,TRBJ2-1,NA,CSAQLTGLADNEQFF,TGCAGTGCTCAACTTACTGGACTAGCGGACAATGAGCAGTTCTTC
TRBV12-3/TRBV12-4,NA,TRBJ2-5,few,CASSPVGRQETQYF,TGTGCCAGCAGCCCGGTTGGACGGCAAGAGACCCAGTACTTC
TRBV6-5,TRBD1,TRBJ1-1,few,CASSKDRGTFF,TGTGCCAGCAGTAAAGACAGGGGGACTTTCTTT
TRBV5-4,TRBD1,TRBJ1-5,NA,CASSFRQGPNSNQPQHF,TGTGCCAGCAGCTTCCGACAGGGCCCCAATAGCAATCAGCCCCAGCATTTT
TRBV29-1,TRBD1,TRBJ2-1,NA,CSVSDRVSNEQFF,TGCAGCGTCTCTGACAGGGTGTCGAATGAGCAGTTCTTC
TRBV7-2,NA,TRBJ1-2,NA,CASSPQTGNYGYTF,TGTGCCAGCAGCCCTCAGACAGGAAACTATGGCTACACCTTC
TRBV10-3,TRBD2,TRBJ2-1,NA,CAIRTGTNYEQFF,TGTGCCATCAGAACCGGGACTAATTATGAGCAGTTCTTC
TRBV4-2,NA,TRBJ1-4,NA,CASSQDARPNEKLFF,TGTGCCAGCAGCCAAGATGCGAGGCCTAATGAAAAACTGTTTTTT
TRBV7-9,TRBD1,TRBJ2-1,NA,CASRSDRALHPEQFF,TGTGCCAGCAGGAGCGACAGGGCTCTTCATCCTGAGCAGTTCTTC
TRBV7-2,TRBD1,TRBJ1-1,NA,CASSSRTGSAEAFF,TGTGCCAGCAGCTCCAGGACAGGTAGTGCTGAAGCTTTCTTT
TRBV29-1,NA,TRBJ2-1,NA,CVARGSSYNEQFF,TGCGTCGCAAGGGGCAGCTCCTACAATGAGCAGTTCTTC
TRBV28,NA,TRBJ2-5,few,CASSSVSLGLRTQYF,TGTGCCAGCAGTTCGGTTTCGTTGGGGTTACGGACCCAGTACTTC
TRBV7-2,TRBD2,TRBJ2-7,NA,CASSLVVGGASGTFYEQYF,TGTGCCAGCAGCTTAGTTGTCGGAGGGGCTAGCGGTACCTTCTACGAGCAGTACTTC
TRBV7-3,NA,TRBJ1-1,NA,CASSLRPSTRGAEAFF,TGTGCCAGCAGCTTAAGGCCCTCCACGCGGGGGGCTGAAGCTTTCTTT
TRBV20-1,TRBD2,TRBJ2-5,few,CSVSGGRETQYF,TGCAGTGTTTCGGGGGGGCGGGAGACCCAGTACTTC
TRBV12-3/TRBV12-4,TRBD1,TRBJ1-6,NA,CASSDRGASYNSPLHF,TGTGCCAGCAGCGACAGGGGGGCTAGCTATAATTCACCCCTCCACTTT
TRBV12-3/TRBV12-4,TRBD1,TRBJ1-2,NA,CASGINRDRAHYGYTF,TGTGCCAGCGGTATAAACCGGGACAGGGCGCACTATGGCTACACCTTC
TRBV6-2/TRBV6-3,NA,TRBJ2-2,few,CASSYSGRGTGELFF,TGTGCCAGCAGTTACTCGGGCCGGGGCACCGGGGAGCTGTTTTTT
TRBV3-1,NA,TRBJ1-2,NA,CASSQGFYGVKTHGYTF,TGTGCCAGCAGCCAAGGCTTTTATGGAGTGAAAACGCATGGCTACACCTTC
TRBV6-1,NA,TRBJ2-3,NA,CASREAVRTDTQYF,TGTGCCAGCAGGGAGGCCGTACGCACAGATACGCAGTATTTT
TRBV12-3/TRBV12-4,NA,TRBJ2-5,many,CASSSRWKTQYF,TGTGCCAGCAGTTCCCGATGGAAGACCCAGTACTTC
TRBV27,NA,TRBJ2-5,NA,CASSSTEHQETQYF,TGTGCCAGCAGTTCGACGGAGCACCAAGAGACCCAGTACTTC
TRBV7-2,NA,TRBJ1-4,NA,CASSLEGDLRHEKLFF,TGTGCCAGCAGCTTAGAGGGGGACTTAAGGCATGAAAAACTGTTTTTT
TRBV5-1,NA,TRBJ2-4,NA,CASSPQNRAGDIQYF,TGCGCCAGCAGCCCCCAGAACAGGGCAGGGGACATTCAGTACTTC
TRBV20-1,NA,TRBJ2-3,NA,CSAPRGGFLNTDTQYF,TGCAGTGCCCCCAGAGGGGGTTTTCTTAACACAGATACGCAGTATTTT
TRBV15,NA,TRBJ1-1,NA,CATSREGRGTEAFF,TGTGCCACCAGCAGGGAGGGCCGAGGGACTGAAGCTTTCTTT
TRBV4-1,NA,TRBJ1-4,NA,CASGKPGEKLFF,TGCGCCAGCGGTAAACCAGGGGAAAAACTGTTTTTT